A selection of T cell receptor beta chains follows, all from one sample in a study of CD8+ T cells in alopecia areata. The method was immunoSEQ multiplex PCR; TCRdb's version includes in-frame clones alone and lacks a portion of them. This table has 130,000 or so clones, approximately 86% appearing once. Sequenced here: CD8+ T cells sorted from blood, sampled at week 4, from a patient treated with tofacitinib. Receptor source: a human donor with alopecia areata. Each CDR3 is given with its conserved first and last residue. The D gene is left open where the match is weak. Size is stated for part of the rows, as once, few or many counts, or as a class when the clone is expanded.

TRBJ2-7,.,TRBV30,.,TGTGCCTGGATGCAGAACTCCTACGAGCAGTACTTC,CAWMQNSYEQYF
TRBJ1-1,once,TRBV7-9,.,TGTGCCGGGGGGGCGATGAACACTGAAGCTTTCTTT,CAGGAMNTEAFF
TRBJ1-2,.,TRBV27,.,TGTGCCAGCAGTTCCTCCAACTATGGCTACACCTTC,CASSSSNYGYTF
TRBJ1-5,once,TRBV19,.,TGTGCCAGTAGTATAGATGCGAGGGCCGGCAATCAGCCCCAGCATTTT,CASSIDARAGNQPQHF
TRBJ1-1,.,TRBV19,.,TGTGCCAGTAGTCTGCAGGGGTGGGAAGCTTTCTTT,CASSLQGWEAFF
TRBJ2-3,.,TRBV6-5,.,TGTGCCAGCAAGAATAACGGAGATACGCAGTATTTT,CASKNNGDTQYF
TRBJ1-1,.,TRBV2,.,TGTGCCAGCAGTGAAGGTATGAACACTGAAGCTTTCTTT,CASSEGMNTEAFF
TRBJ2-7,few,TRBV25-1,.,TGTGCCAGCACCTCCTCCGTGGGGATCTACGAGCAGTACTTC,CASTSSVGIYEQYF
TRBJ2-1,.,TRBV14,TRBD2,TGTGCCAGCAGCCAAGATAGGGGGCCTAGCGGGAGCGCCAGGAATGAGCAGTTCTTC,CASSQDRGPSGSARNEQFF
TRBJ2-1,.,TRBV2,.,TGTGCCAGCATTGCCCAAAATGAGCAGTTCTTC,CASIAQNEQFF
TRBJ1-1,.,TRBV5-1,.,TGCGCCAGCAGCTTGGGTCAGGGGAGAGCTGAAGCTTTCTTT,CASSLGQGRAEAFF
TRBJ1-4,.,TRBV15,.,TGTGCCACCAGCTTGTTCGGTGAAAAACTGTTTTTT,CATSLFGEKLFF
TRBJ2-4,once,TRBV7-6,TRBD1,TGTGCCAGCAGCCCTAACAGGGGGCTAGCCAAAAACATTCAGTACTTC,CASSPNRGLAKNIQYF
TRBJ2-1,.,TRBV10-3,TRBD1,TGTGCCATCAGTGGCACAGGGGATGGCTACAATGAGCAGTTCTTC,CAISGTGDGYNEQFF
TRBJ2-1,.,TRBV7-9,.,TGTGCCAGCAGCTTAGAAGGGGGTGCCTACAATGAGCAGTTCTTC,CASSLEGGAYNEQFF
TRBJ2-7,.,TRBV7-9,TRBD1,TGTGCCAGCAGCTCAGGACAGGGGGCTATGTACGAGCAGTACTTC,CASSSGQGAMYEQYF
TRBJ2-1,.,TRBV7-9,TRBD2,TGTGCCAGCAGCAACCCTAGCGGGAGCTACAATGAGCAGTTCTTC,CASSNPSGSYNEQFF
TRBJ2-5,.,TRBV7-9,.,TGTGCCAGCAGCTTAGGGGAGCAAGAGACCCAGTACTTC,CASSLGEQETQYF
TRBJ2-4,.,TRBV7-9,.,TGTGCCAGCAGCTCCCGCCACAGGAACATTCAGTACTTC,CASSSRHRNIQYF